Presented here are 15 T cell receptor beta chains from one specimen sequenced in a study of CD8+ T cells in alopecia areata. Once RNA had been extracted, it was reverse transcribed into cDNA to act as the sequencing template. Generated by immunoSEQ multiplex PCR, the TCRdb table keeps only in-frame clones and is missing some. The sample has almost 250,000 clones, 67% seen once. The material sequenced was CD4+ T cells sorted from blood, taken at week 0. These receptors were obtained from a human donor with alopecia areata.

CDR3 residues: CSVGHSNQPQHF. CDR3 DNA sequence: TGCAGCGTCGGACACAGCAATCAGCCCCAGCATTTT. The rearrangement joins TRBV29-1 to TRBJ1-5, with D possibly matching TRBD1 (5 bases). V gave up 6 bases and J gave up 1 base, with 7 bases separating them. CDR1 is SQVTM, CDR2 ANQGSEA, per germline. CDR3 length equals 12 residues.

The sample holds a few counts of this clone. V gene TRBV14 combines with J gene TRBJ1-6; maybe TRBD1 (5 bases). V was trimmed by 5 bases and J by 8 bases, leaving 16 bases between them. This CDR3 comprises 15 residues. Germline V gene data show CDR1 as SGHDN and CDR2 as FVKESK. Here the CDR3 DNA reads TGTGCCAGCAGCTACGACAGAGCTGTGGATTCACCCCTCCACTTT. It is translated as CASSYDRAVDSPLHF. The complete variable domain, with remaining parts taken from reference TRBV14 and TRBJ1-6, reads EAGVTQFPSHSVIEKGQTVTLRCDPISGHDNLYWYRRVMGKEIKFLLHFVKESKQDESGMPNNRFLAERTGGTYSTLKVQPAELEDSGVYFCASSYDRAVDSPLHFGNGTRLTVT.

The chain links TRBV6-5 to TRBJ1-5; D ambiguous. Trimming cost V 5 bases and J 7 bases, with 12 bases left between them. The CDR3 extends over 13 amino acids. Germline CDR1 is MNHEY and CDR2 is SVGAGI. This chain's CDR3 is CASSPGLNQPQHF. In DNA, the CDR3 is TGTGCCAGCAGTCCAGGTTTAAACCAGCCCCAGCATTTT.

There are a few counts of this clone. The genes are TRBV4-3 and TRBJ2-3; D is undetermined. Germline CDR1 and CDR2: LGHNA and YSLEER. The CDR3 is made up of 13 amino acids. The V gene lost 2 bases and the J gene lost 0 bases, with 3 bases spanning the gap. The CDR3 reads CASSQLSTDTQYF. CDR3 nucleotides: TGCGCCAGCAGCCAACTTAGCACAGATACGCAGTATTTT.

The chain uses TRBV4-2 and TRBJ2-1; a possible D gene is TRBD1 (5 bases). Germline V CDR1 and CDR2: LGHNA, YNFKEQ. The CDR3 runs to 14 residues. V was cut by 0 bases and J by 8 bases, with 11 bases left in between. CDR3 amino acids: CASSQEPRGYEQFF. The CDR3, as DNA: TGTGCCAGCAGCCAAGAGCCTAGGGGCTATGAGCAGTTCTTC.

The chain is built from TRBV29-1 and TRBJ1-1; D is perhaps TRBD1 (5 bases). Germline values: CDR1 SQVTM, CDR2 ANQGSEA. This CDR3 region has 13 residues. Trimming took off 6 bases at V and 4 bases at J, with 15 bases between the two ends. CDR3 loop: CSVLGGLSTEAFF. The DNA of the CDR3 is TGCAGCGTGCTGGGGGGGTTAAGCACTGAAGCTTTCTTT.

The chain uses TRBV25-1 and TRBJ1-1; maybe TRBD1 (5 bases). Germline CDR1 MGHDK, CDR2 SYGVNS. CDR3 size: 13 residues. V was cut by 4 bases and J by 8 bases, with 14 bases left in between. This CDR3 reads CASSGGGAAEAFF. CDR3 sequence (DNA): TGTGCCAGCAGTGGTGGAGGGGCCGCCGAAGCTTTCTTT.

V gene TRBV30 combines with J gene TRBJ2-7; no clear D. The CDR3 has 11 residues. Trimming cost V 3 bases and J 3 bases, with 6 bases left between them. CDR1 GTSNPN and CDR2 SVGIG come from the germline V gene (reference sequence). As DNA, the CDR3 is TGTGCCTGGAGAACAGTCTACGAGCAGTACTTC. It is translated as CAWRTVYEQYF.

This clone was observed once. This sequence joins TRBV11-3 and TRBJ2-5; 7 nucleotides line up with TRBD1. The CDR3 is 13 amino acids. Looked up from germline, CDR1 is SGHNT and CDR2 is YENEEA. Germline trimming cut 5 bases from V and 9 bases from J; bases unmatched to any gene: 9. The CDR3 DNA is TGTGCCAGCAGCGGAGGACCCCAGGGGGCCCAGTACTTC. As protein: CASSGGPQGAQYF.

This clone was counted once. The DNA of the CDR3 is TGTGCCAGCAGCTGGACAGGGAATGGCTACACCTTC. It is translated as CASSWTGNGYTF. The chain employs TRBV7-9 and TRBJ1-2; 8 bases are a match to TRBD1. With 4 bases clipped from V and 6 bases from J, the junction kept 1 base outside the gene matches. CDR3 length: 12 amino acids. Per germline, CDR1 SEHNR and CDR2 FQNEAQ (reference sequence).

The gene calls are TRBV11-2 and TRBJ2-7, with D perhaps TRBD1 (5 bases). V shed 5 bases and J shed 2 bases, with 13 bases lying between them. CDR1 and CDR2 from the germline V gene are SGHAT and FQNNGV. This CDR3 region has 14 residues. CDR3 residues: CASSARRVAYEQYF. CDR3 nucleotide sequence: TGTGCCAGCAGCGCGCGCAGGGTAGCCTACGAGCAGTACTTC.

V and J are TRBV29-1 and TRBJ1-5; D not resolved. The CDR3 extends over 12 amino acids. The V end was cut by 5 bases, the J end by 5 bases, with 10 bases between. The germline gives CDR1 SQVTM, CDR2 ANQGSEA. CDR3 loop: CSVSDGDQPQHF. DNA for the CDR3: TGCAGCGTTAGTGACGGAGATCAGCCCCAGCATTTT.

Here the CDR3 reads CAWSVIGRGEQFF. DNA for the CDR3: TGTGCCTGGAGTGTAATAGGTCGCGGTGAGCAGTTCTTC. The chain links TRBV30 to TRBJ2-1; D is undetermined. CDR3 length: 13 residues. The V gene lost 0 bases and the J gene lost 9 bases, with 12 bases spanning the gap. Looked up from germline, CDR1 is GTSNPN and CDR2 is SVGIG (reference sequence).

The chain has TRBV6-5 and TRBJ1-1; no clear D gene. Trimming cost V 0 bases and J 7 bases, with 9 bases left between them. From germline, CDR1 is MNHEY and CDR2 SVGAGI. The length of the CDR3 is 13 residues. The CDR3 nucleotides are TGTGCCAGCAGTTACTCTTTTGGACTTGAAGCTTTCTTT. This translates into CASSYSFGLEAFF.

CDR3 sequence reads: CSVIHQGSAQHF. The CDR3 nucleotides are TGCAGCGTGATCCATCAGGGGTCGGCCCAGCATTTT. The rearrangement joins TRBV29-1 to TRBJ1-5, with D perhaps TRBD1 (6 bases). This CDR3 comprises 12 residues. Germline CDR1 reads SQVTM; CDR2 reads ANQGSEA. Trimming stripped 6 bases from V and 11 bases from J, with 17 bases between.